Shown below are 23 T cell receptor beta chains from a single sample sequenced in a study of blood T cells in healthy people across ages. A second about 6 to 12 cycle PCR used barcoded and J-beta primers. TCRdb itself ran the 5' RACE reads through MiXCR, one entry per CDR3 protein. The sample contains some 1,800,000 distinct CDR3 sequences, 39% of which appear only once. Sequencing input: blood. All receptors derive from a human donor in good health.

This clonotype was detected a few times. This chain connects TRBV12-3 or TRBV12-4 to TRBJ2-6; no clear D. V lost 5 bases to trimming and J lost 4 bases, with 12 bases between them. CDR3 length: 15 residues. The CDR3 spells CASSHKGSGANVLTF. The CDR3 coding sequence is TGTGCCAGCAGTCATAAGGGTTCAGGGGCCAACGTCCTGACTTTC.

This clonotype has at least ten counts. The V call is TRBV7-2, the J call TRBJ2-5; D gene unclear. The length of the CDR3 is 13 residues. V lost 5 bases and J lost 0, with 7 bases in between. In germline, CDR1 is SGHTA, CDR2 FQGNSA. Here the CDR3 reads CASSAVHQETQYF. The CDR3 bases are TGTGCCAGCAGCGCCGTACACCAAGAGACCCAGTACTTC. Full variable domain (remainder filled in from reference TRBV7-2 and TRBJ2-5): GAGVSQSPSNKVTEKGKDVELRCDPISGHTALYWYRQSLGQGLEFLIYFQGNSAPDKSGLPSDRFSAERTGGSVSTLTIQRTQQEDSAVYLCASSAVHQETQYFGPGTRLLVL.

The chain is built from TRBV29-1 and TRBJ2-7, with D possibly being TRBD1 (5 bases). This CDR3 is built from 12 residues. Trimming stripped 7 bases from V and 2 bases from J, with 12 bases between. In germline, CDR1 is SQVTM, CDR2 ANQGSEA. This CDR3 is CSGETEAYEQYF. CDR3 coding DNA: TGCAGCGGAGAGACAGAGGCCTACGAGCAGTACTTC.

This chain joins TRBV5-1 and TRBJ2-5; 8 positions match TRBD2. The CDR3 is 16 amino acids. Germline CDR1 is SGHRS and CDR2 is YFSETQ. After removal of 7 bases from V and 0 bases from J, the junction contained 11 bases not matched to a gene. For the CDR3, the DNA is TGCGCCAGCCGACGGACTAGCTCCGGACACCAAGAGACCCAGTACTTC. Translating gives CASRRTSSGHQETQYF.

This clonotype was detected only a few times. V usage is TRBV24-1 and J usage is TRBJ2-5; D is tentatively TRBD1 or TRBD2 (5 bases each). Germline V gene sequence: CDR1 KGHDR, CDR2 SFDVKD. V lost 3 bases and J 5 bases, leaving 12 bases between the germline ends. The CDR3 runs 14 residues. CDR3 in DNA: TGTGCCACCAGTGATGGGGACCTCTGGGAGACCCAGTACTTC. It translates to CATSDGDLWETQYF.

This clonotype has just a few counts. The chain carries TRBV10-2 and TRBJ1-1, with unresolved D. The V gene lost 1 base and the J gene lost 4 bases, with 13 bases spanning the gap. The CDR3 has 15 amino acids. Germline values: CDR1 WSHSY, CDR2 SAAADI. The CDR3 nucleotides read TGCGCCAGCAGTGAGTTGTGGGCGGGCGGCACTGAAGCTTTCTTT. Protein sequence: CASSELWAGGTEAFF.

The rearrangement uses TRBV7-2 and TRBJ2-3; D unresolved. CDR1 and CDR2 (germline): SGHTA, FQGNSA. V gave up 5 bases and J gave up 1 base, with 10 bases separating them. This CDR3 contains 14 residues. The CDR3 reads CASSTWTGTDTQYF. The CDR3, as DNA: TGTGCCAGCAGCACCTGGACCGGCACAGATACGCAGTATTTT.

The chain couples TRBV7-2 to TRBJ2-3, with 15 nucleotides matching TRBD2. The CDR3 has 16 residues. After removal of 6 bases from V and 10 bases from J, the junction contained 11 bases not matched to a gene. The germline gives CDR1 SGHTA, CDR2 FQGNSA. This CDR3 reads CASSYPGLAGGRAQYF. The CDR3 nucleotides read TGTGCCAGCAGTTATCCGGGACTAGCGGGGGGTCGAGCGCAGTATTTT. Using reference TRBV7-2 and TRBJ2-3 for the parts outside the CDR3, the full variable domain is GAGVSQSPSNKVTEKGKDVELRCDPISGHTALYWYRQSLGQGLEFLIYFQGNSAPDKSGLPSDRFSAERTGGSVSTLTIQRTQQEDSAVYLCASSYPGLAGGRAQYFGPGTRLTVL.

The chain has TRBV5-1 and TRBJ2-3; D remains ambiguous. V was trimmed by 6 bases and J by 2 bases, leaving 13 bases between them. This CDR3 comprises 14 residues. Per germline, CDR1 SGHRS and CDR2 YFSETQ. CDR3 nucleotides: TGCGCCAGCACCCTCTTTGGATACACAGATACGCAGTATTTT. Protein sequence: CASTLFGYTDTQYF.

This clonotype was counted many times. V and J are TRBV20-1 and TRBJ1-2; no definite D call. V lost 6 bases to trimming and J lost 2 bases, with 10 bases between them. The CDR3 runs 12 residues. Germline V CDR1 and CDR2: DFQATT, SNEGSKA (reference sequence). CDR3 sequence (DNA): TGCAGTGCAAGGTTGCTGAACTATGGCTACACCTTC. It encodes CSARLLNYGYTF.

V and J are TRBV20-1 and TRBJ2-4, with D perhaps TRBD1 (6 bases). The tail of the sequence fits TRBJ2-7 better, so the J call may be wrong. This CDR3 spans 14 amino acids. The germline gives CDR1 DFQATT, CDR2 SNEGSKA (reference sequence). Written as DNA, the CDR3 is TGCAGTGCTAGATCGAGAAACAGGGCCTACGAGCAGTACTTC. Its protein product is CSARSRNRAYEQYF.

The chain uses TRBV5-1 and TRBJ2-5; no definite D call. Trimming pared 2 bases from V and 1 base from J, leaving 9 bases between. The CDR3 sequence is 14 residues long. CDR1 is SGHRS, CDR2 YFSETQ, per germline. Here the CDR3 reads CASSFQAVQETQYF. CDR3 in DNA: TGCGCCAGCAGCTTCCAGGCGGTCCAAGAGACCCAGTACTTC.

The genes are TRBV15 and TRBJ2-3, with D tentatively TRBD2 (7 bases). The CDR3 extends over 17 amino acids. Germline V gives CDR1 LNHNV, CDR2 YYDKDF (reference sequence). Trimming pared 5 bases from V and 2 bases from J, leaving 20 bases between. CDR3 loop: CATSRPKGGPYTDTQYF. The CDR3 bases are TGTGCCACCAGCCGACCAAAGGGGGGGCCCTACACAGATACGCAGTATTTT.

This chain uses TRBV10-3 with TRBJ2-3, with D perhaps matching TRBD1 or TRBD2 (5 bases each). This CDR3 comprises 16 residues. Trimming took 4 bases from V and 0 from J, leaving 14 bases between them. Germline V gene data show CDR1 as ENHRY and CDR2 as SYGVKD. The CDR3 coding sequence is TGTGCCATCAGTGCCCGACGGGGACCTAGCACAGATACGCAGTATTTT. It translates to CAISARRGPSTDTQYF.

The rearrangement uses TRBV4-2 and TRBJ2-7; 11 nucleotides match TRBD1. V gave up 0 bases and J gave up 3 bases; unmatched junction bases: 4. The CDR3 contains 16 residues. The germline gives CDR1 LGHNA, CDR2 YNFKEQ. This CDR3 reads CASSQEPGTGGYEQYF. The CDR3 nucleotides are TGTGCCAGCAGCCAAGAACCCGGGACAGGGGGCTACGAGCAGTACTTC.

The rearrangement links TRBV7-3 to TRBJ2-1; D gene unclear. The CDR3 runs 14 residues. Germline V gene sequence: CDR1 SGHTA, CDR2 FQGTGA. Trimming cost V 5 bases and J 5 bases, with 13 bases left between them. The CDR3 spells CASSPSPSNNEQFF. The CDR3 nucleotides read TGTGCCAGCAGCCCCTCCCCCAGTAACAATGAGCAGTTCTTC.

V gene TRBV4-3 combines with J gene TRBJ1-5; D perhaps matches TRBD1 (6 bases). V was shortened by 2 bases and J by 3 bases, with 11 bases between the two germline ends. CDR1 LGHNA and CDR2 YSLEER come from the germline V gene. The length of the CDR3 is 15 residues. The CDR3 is CASSQYTGSNQPQHF. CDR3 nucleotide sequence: TGCGCCAGCAGCCAATATACAGGGTCCAATCAGCCCCAGCATTTT.

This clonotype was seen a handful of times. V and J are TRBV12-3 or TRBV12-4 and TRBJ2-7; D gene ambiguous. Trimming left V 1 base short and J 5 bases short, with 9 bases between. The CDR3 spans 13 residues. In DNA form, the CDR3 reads TGTGCCAGCAGTTTAGGGCCGGCTAACGAGCAGTACTTC. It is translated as CASSLGPANEQYF.

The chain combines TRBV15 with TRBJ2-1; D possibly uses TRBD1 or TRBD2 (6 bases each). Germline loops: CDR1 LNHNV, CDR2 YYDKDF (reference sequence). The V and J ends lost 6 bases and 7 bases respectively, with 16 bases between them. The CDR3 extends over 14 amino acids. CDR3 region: CATRTGALGNEQFF. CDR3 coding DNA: TGTGCCACCAGGACGGGGGCCCTCGGGAATGAGCAGTTCTTC.

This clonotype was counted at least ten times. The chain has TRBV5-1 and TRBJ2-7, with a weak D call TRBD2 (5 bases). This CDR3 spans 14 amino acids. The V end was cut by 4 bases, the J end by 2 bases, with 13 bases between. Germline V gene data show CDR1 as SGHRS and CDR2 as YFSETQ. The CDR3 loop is CASSLEDGAYEQYF. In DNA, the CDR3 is TGCGCCAGCAGCCTGGAGGACGGAGCCTACGAGCAGTACTTC.

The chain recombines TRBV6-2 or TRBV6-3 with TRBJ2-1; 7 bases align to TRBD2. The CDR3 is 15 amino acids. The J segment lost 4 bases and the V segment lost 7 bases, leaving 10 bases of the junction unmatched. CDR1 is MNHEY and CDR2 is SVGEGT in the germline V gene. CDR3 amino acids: CASTPGGGPYNEQFF. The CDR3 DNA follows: TGTGCCAGCACCCCGGGCGGGGGACCTTACAATGAGCAGTTCTTC.

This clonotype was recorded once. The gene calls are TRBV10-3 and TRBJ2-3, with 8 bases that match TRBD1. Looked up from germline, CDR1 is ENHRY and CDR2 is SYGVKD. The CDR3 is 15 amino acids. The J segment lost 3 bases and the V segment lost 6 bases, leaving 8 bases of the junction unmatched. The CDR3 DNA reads TGTGCCATCAGGACGGAGGACAGGGTGACAGATACGCAGTATTTT. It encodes CAIRTEDRVTDTQYF.

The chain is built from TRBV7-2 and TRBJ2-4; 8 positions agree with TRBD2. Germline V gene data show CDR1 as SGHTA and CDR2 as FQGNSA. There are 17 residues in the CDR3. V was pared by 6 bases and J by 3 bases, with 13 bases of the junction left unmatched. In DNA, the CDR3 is TGTGCCAGCAGTTTACGTTACGGGGGGGCGGTCAAAAACATTCAGTACTTC. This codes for CASSLRYGGAVKNIQYF.